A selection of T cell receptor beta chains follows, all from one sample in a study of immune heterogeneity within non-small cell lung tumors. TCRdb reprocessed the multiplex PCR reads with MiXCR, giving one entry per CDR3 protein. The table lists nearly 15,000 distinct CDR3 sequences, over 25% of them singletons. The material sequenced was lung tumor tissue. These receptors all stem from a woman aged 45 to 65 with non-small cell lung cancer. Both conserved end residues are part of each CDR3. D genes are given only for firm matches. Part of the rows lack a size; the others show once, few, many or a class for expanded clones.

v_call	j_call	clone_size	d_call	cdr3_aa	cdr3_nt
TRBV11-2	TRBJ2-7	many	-	CASSLGGTGYEQYF	TGTGCCAGCAGCTTAGGCGGAACAGGCTACGAGCAGTACTTC
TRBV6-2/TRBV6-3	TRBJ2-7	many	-	CASSSPGSSYEQYF	TGTGCCAGCAGTTCACCGGGCAGCTCCTACGAGCAGTACTTC
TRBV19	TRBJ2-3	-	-	CASSKLGEEDTQYF	TGTGCCAGTAGTAAGTTAGGGGAAGAAGATACGCAGTATTTT
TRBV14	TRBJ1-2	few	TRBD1	CASGTAYGYTF	TGTGCCAGCGGGACAGCCTATGGCTACACCTTC
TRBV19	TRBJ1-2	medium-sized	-	CASSARQLGGYTF	TGTGCCAGTAGTGCGAGACAGTTGGGGGGCTACACCTTC
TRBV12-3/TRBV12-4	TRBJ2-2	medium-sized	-	CASSLAGVGELFF	TGTGCCAGCAGTTTAGCGGGAGTCGGGGAGCTGTTTTTT
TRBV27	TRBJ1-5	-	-	CASSLSLTSNQPQHF	TGTGCCAGCAGTTTATCACTGACTAGCAATCAGCCCCAGCATTTT
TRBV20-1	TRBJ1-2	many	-	CSAREGGLGYTF	TGCAGTGCTAGAGAAGGAGGGCTTGGCTACACCTTC
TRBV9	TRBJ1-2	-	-	CASSVDPQGIFGYTF	TGTGCCAGCAGCGTAGACCCTCAGGGGATTTTTGGCTACACCTTC
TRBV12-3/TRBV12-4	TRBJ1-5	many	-	CASSYGTSNQPQHF	TGTGCCAGCAGTTACGGGACCAGCAATCAGCCCCAGCATTTT
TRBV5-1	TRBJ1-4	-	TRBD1	CASSFQGEEKLFF	TGCGCCAGCAGCTTCCAGGGGGAAGAAAAACTGTTTTTT
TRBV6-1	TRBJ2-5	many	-	CASSSIWAAGRKETQYF	TGTGCCAGCAGTTCCATTTGGGCGGCGGGAAGAAAAGAGACCCAGTACTTC
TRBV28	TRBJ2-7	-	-	CASSIGGSYEQYF	TGTGCCAGCAGTATAGGGGGCTCCTACGAGCAGTACTTC
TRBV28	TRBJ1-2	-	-	CASRPVANYGYTF	TGTGCCAGCAGACCAGTAGCTAACTATGGCTACACCTTC
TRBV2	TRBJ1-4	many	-	CASSEKGGNEKLFF	TGTGCCAGCAGTGAAAAGGGGGGCAATGAAAAACTGTTTTTT
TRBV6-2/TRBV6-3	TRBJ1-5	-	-	CASSYSERGGGQPQHF	TGTGCCAGCAGTTACTCCGAGAGGGGCGGAGGGCAGCCCCAGCATTTT
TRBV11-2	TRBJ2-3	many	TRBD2	CASSFRLAGDGTQYF	TGTGCCAGCAGCTTTAGGCTAGCGGGGGATGGTACGCAGTATTTT
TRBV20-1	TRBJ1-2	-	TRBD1	CSAGGGTGGSGYTF	TGCAGTGCCGGGGGGGGGACAGGGGGCTCTGGCTACACCTTC
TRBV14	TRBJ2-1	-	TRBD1	CASSHRGPHNEQFF	TGTGCCAGCAGCCACAGGGGGCCCCACAATGAGCAGTTCTTC
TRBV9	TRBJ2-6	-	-	CASSVAPRRGPDFSGANVLTF	TGTGCCAGCAGCGTAGCACCACGTCGGGGTCCGGACTTCTCTGGGGCCAACGTCCTGACTTTC
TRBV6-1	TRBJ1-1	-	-	CASTLLLHTEAFF	TGTGCCAGCACCCTCCTACTCCACACTGAAGCTTTCTTT
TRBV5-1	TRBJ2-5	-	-	CASSPGETQYF	TGCGCCAGCAGCCCGGGGGAGACCCAGTACTTC
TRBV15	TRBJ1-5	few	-	CATSRDGQPNQPQHF	TGTGCCACCAGCAGAGACGGACAGCCGAATCAGCCCCAGCATTTT
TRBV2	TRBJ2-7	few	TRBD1	CASSWRQGFLWNEQYF	TGTGCCAGCAGCTGGAGACAGGGGTTTCTGTGGAACGAGCAGTACTTC
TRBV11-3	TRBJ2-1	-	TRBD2	CASSLGGRGGEQLF	TGTGCCAGCAGCTTAGGCGGGCGGGGGGGCGAGCAGCTCTTC
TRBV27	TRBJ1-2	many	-	CASSSPFYGYTF	TGTGCCAGCAGTTCCCCATTCTATGGCTACACCTTC
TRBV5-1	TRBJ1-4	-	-	CASGGGGDEKLFF	TGCGCCAGCGGGGGGGGGGGCGATGAAAAACTGTTTTTT
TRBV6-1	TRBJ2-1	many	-	CASGSVRPEQFF	TGTGCCAGCGGCAGCGTGAGGCCTGAGCAGTTCTTC